This T cell receptor beta chain was found in a study of HIV-infected patients and healthy controls (dated 2014 in TCRdb). Broadly, across the study: The question the study tested was whether immune perturbation and reconstitution could be captured by deep TCR repertoire sequencing of small blood samples from HIV patients.

Around 510 ng RNA was reverse transcribed with SuperScript III using primers against the alpha and beta constant regions. Separate alpha and beta chain libraries were generated by chain-specific third strand synthesis with multiplexing indices. In the protocol, all rearrangements within a chain were amplified with a single primer pair so that primer bias was avoided, and molecular barcodes were added to each cDNA molecule. Purified cDNA was ligated with T4 RNA Ligase 1 onto a 5' RACE adapter bearing a random hexamer and the SP2 sequencing primer site. Second strand synthesis was primed from the SP2 site with Phusion polymerase, using slow temperature ramps to favor optimal annealing. The 12-nucleotide barcode on each molecule comprised two random hexamer sequences, both introduced before amplification and concatenated. P5 and P7 adapter elements plus a second index were added in a short first PCR, which was followed by a roughly 21-cycle amplification PCR with P5s and P7 primers. In total the libraries went through about 29 PCR cycles, after which the libraries were quantified on a Qubit, sized on a Bioanalyzer, and diluted to 3 to 4 nM. Sequencing of the normalized libraries was performed on an Illumina MiSeq with 2 x 250 paired-end kits. MinElute columns were the means by which the reverse transcription reactions were cleaned up, and the reactions were eluted into 10 ul Tris-Cl. The adapter ligations were run for 20 to 25 hours at 16 degrees C, and AMPure XP beads at a 1:1 ratio were afterwards used to clean them. For the original study's pipeline: Demultiplexed FASTQ files were processed with a modified Decombinator that output V, J, insert and barcode information. Sequences that shared a barcode but differed from the dominant sequence were discarded as errors, and original cDNA molecules were estimated by counting barcodes clustered at Levenshtein distance 3. Downstream analyses used R packages ineq, vegan, igraph and RCytoscape, with IMGT nomenclature and CDR3 definitions. The authors computed V gene usage over distinct sequences and counted each TCR a single time to avoid skew from clonal expansion. Unique CDR3 amino acid sequences within a donor were connected in similarity networks whenever two sequences differed by a single Levenshtein edit. In the repertoires, a search was made for a compiled set of published HIV-specific CDR3s (roughly 92 alpha, some 680 beta) and CMV-specific CDR3s (about 13 alpha, roughly 250 beta). Random subsampling to size-matched repertoires showed patients' decreased diversity was not caused by their lower sequence numbers. TCRdb trimmed public reads at Q25 via fastp, called clones via MiXCR and kept in-frame beta chains. When rows share a CDR3 protein, they turn into one entry using the most common DNA and genes. The V and J calls and clone size are TCRdb's, not the authors'. Counted in this sample were around 20,000 distinct CDR3 sequences; 10% to 15% of them appeared once. The ten largest account for 11% of the sample.

A few counts support this clonotype. It has no known antigen specificity. Base qualities are missing; no much larger clone stands one base away. As encoded in the germline V gene, CDR1 is LGHNA while CDR2 is YSLEER. From cysteine to phenylalanine, the CDR3 is 17 amino acids long. Here the CDR3 DNA is all that survives: 51 bases in frame from base 1. Relative to germline, V is 1 base shorter and J is 0 bases shorter, with 10 bases between their ends. Here is what the overall study found, with its caveats: During therapy, a significant decrease in frequency was seen for HIV-associated CDR3s, whereas no significant change was found for CMV-associated CDR3s, although most of them became more frequent. Rare events from HIV-infected data received too much weight under size-matching, and comparisons were complicated by unequal numbers of distinct sequences between patients and controls. Healthy control repertoires showed roughly threefold more distinct CDR3s and higher Shannon diversity than untreated HIV+ repertoires. Significantly higher mean Gini indices were seen in HIV-infected repertoires than in controls, possibly reflecting oligoclonality. In the samples, alpha-beta chain pairing was left undetermined. Alpha-chain CDR3s from MAIT cells occurred at high frequency in healthy controls but were severely depleted in HIV+ repertoires. Only sixteen HIV-infected individuals were processed, which the authors considered a major limit on how widely the findings apply. Significantly different mean usage between HIV-infected patients and controls was observed for eight alpha and eight beta V genes. Sequencing depth was restricted by the use of whole blood, which also prevented the dynamics of distinct T-cell subpopulations from being separated. The apparent post-therapy recovery of the Gini index in HIV-infected patients was not reproduced in size-matched repertoire data. Donor HLA types were not determined in the study. More CDR3s were shared between individuals among healthy controls than among HIV+ patients, as measured by Jaccard index and by the count of highly shared sequences. The observed differences in diversity could not be explained by the slight differences in age and sex profiles between the study cohorts.

Whole blood was used without cell fractionation, so the repertoire reflected all unsorted peripheral T cells. Ten uninfected healthy donors were sampled as controls, and four of these ten donors were sampled twice approximately three months apart. A roughly 2.4 ml sample of peripheral blood was drawn into Tempus tubes for RNA extraction. Residual genomic DNA was removed with the TURBO-DNase kit and globin mRNA was depleted with GLOBINclear. The chain is made from TRBV4-3 and TRBJ2-6; no D segment can be confidently identified. This clonotype originated in an adult in good health. Sequencing was done on a sample of blood. The DNA sequence is TGCGCCAGCAGCCAAGGGGATTGGTCCTCTGGGGCCAACGTCCTGACTTTC. Translation gives CASSQGDWSSGANVLTF.